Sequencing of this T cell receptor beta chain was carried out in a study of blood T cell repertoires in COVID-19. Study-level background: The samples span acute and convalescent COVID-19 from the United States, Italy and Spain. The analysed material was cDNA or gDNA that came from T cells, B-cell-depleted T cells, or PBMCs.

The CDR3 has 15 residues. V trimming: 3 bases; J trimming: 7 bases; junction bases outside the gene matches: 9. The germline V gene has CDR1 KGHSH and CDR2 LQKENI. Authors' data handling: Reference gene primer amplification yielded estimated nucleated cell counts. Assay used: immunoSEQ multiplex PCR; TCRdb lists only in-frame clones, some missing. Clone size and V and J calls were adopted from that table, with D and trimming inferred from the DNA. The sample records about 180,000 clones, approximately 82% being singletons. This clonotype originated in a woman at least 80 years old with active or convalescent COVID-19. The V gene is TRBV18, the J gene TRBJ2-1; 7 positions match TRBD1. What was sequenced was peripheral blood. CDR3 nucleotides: TGTGCCAGCTCACCTGCGACAGGGCAATCGAATGAGCAGTTCTTC. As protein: CASSPATGQSNEQFF.